This T cell receptor (beta chain) was captured in a study of long-term antiretroviral therapy in people with HIV. Study-wide findings and caveats: CDR3 length ranges were narrower in HIV repertoires than in controls. Subsequent to ART, diversity was augmented yet persisted below that of transplant donor controls.

A v3.0 immunoSEQ assay was performed at survey level. Generated by immunoSEQ multiplex PCR, the TCRdb table keeps only in-frame clones and is missing some. This table holds around 30,000 clones, around 92% found once. CDR1 is SGDLS and CDR2 is YYNGEE in the germline V gene. The CDR3 is 14 residues long. J lost 4 bases, V lost 4 bases, and 7 bases had no gene match. No fewer than two post-ART and no fewer than one pre-ART PBMC samples existed for each donor. The United States was where all participants with HIV were treated. About this clone itself: Its target is unknown.

This clonotype originated in a man in his fifties or sixties with HIV. The sequenced sample was unsorted PBMCs, obtained about 7.2 years after starting antiretroviral therapy. V gene TRBV9 combines with J gene TRBJ1-1, with 7 bases matching TRBD1. CDR3 region: CASSTTGESTEAFF. The CDR3 nucleotides are TGTGCCAGCAGCACAACAGGGGAGAGCACTGAAGCTTTCTTT.